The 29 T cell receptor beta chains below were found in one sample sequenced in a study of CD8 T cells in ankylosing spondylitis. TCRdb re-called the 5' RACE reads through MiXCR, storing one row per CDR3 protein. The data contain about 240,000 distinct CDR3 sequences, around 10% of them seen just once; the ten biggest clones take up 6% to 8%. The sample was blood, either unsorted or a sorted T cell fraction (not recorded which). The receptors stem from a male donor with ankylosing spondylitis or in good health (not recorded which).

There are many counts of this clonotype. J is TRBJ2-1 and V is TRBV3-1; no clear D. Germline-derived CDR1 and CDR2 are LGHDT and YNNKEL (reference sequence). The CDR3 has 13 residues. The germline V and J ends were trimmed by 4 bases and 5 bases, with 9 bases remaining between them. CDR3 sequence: CASSPRPDNEQFF. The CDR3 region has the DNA TGTGCCAGCAGCCCCCGACCAGACAATGAGCAGTTCTTC.

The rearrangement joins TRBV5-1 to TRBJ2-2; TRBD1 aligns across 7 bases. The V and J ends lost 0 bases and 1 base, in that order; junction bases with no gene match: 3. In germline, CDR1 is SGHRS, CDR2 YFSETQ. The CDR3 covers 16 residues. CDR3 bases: TGCGCCAGCAGCTTGGAGGGGGCCCTGAACACCGGGGAGCTGTTTTTT. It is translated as CASSLEGALNTGELFF. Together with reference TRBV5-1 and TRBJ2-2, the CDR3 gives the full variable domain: KAGVTQTPRYLIKTRGQQVTLSCSPISGHRSVSWYQQTPGQGLQFLFEYFSETQRNKGNFPGRFSGRQFSNSRSEMNVSTLELGDSALYLCASSLEGALNTGELFFGEGSRLTVL.

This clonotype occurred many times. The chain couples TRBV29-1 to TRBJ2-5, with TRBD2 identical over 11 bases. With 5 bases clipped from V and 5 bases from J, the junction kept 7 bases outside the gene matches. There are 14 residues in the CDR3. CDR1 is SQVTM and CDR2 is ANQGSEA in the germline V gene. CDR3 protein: CSVSSGGAGETQYF. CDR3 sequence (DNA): TGCAGCGTTAGTAGCGGGGGGGCCGGGGAGACCCAGTACTTC.

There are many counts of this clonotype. CDR3 in amino acids: CASSSANNRADTQYF. The CDR3 nucleotides are TGTGCCAGCAGTTCCGCCAACAACAGGGCAGATACGCAGTATTTT. This chain connects TRBV12-3 or TRBV12-4 to TRBJ2-3, with D maybe TRBD1 (6 bases). Trimming removed 4 bases from V and 4 bases from J, with 15 bases in between. This CDR3 spans 15 amino acids.

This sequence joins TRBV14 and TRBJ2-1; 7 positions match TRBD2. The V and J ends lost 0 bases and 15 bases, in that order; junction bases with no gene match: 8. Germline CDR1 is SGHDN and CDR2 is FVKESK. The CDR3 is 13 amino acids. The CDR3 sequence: CASSQDLGVAGFF. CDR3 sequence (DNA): TGTGCCAGCAGCCAAGATCTTGGAGTAGCGGGGTTCTTC. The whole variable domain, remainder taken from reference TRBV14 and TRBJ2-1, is EAGVTQFPSHSVIEKGQTVTLRCDPISGHDNLYWYRRVMGKEIKFLLHFVKESKQDESGMPNNRFLAERTGGTYSTLKVQPAELEDSGVYFCASSQDLGVAGFFGPGTRLTVL.

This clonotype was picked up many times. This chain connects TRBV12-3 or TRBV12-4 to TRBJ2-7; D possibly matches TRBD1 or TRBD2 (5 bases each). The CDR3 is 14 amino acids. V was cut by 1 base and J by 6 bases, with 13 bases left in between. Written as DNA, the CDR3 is TGTGCCAGCAGTTTAGTTGTGGGGGTTCGCGAGCAGTACTTC. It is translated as CASSLVVGVREQYF.

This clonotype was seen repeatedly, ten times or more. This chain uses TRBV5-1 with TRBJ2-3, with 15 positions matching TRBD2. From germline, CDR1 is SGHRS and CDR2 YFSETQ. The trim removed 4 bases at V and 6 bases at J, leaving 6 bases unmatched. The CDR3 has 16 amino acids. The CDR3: CASSAGLAGGVDTQYF. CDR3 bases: TGCGCCAGCAGCGCGGGACTAGCGGGAGGTGTGGATACGCAGTATTTT.

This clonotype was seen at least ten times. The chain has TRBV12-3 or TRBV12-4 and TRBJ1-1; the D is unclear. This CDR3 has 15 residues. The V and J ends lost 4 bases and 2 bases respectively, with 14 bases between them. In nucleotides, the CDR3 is TGTGCCAGCAGTTATTCCCTGGCAGAAAACACTGAAGCTTTCTTT. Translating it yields CASSYSLAENTEAFF.

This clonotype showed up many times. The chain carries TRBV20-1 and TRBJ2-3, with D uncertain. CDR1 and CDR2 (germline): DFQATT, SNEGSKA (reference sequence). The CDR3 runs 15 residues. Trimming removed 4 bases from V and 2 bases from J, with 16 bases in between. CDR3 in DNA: TGCAGTGCTACACTCCCCCATACTATCACAGATACGCAGTATTTT. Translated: CSATLPHTITDTQYF.

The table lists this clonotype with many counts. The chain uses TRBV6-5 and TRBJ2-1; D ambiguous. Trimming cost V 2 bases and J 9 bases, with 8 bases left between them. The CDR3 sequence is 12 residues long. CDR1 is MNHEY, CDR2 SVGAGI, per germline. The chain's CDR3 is CASSYDGGEQFF. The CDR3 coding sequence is TGTGCCAGCAGTTACGACGGTGGTGAGCAGTTCTTC.

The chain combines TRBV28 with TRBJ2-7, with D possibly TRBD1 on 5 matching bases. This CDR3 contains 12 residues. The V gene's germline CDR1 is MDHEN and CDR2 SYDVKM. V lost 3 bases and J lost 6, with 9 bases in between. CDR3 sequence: CASSFSGREQYF. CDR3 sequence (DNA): TGTGCCAGCAGTTTCTCAGGGCGCGAGCAGTACTTC.

CDR3 amino acids: CATSPPDRFTDTQYF. CDR3 bases: TGTGCCACCAGTCCGCCGGACCGGTTCACAGATACGCAGTATTTT. This chain uses TRBV24-1 with TRBJ2-3, with D unresolved. The CDR3 spans 15 residues. The V gene's germline CDR1 is KGHDR and CDR2 SFDVKD. Trimming stripped 6 bases from V and 2 bases from J, with 14 bases between.

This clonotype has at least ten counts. CDR3 region: CSARDMGGDNEAFF. CDR3 coding DNA: TGCAGTGCTAGAGATATGGGGGGCGACAATGAAGCTTTCTTT. V and J are TRBV20-1 and TRBJ1-1, with a tentative D call TRBD1 (6 bases). Germline V CDR1 and CDR2: DFQATT, SNEGSKA (reference sequence). Trimming removed 0 bases from V and 7 bases from J, with 15 bases in between. The CDR3 contains 14 residues.

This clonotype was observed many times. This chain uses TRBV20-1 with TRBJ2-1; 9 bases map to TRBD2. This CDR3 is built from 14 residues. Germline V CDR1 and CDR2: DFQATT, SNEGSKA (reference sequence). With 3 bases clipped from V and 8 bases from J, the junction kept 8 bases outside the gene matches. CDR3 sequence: CSARKPGLADEQFF. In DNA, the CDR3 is TGCAGTGCTAGGAAACCGGGACTAGCAGATGAGCAGTTCTTC.

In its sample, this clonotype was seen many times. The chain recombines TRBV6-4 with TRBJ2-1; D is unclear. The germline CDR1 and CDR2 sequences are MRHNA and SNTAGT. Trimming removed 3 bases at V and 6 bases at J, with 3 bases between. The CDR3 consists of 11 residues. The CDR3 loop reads CASSDFNEQFF. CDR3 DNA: TGTGCCAGCAGTGATTTCAATGAGCAGTTCTTC.

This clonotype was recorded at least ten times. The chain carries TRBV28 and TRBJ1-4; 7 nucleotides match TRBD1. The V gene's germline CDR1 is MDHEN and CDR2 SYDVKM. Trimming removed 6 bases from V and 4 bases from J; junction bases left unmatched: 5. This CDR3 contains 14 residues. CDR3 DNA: TGTGCCAGCAGGACAGGGTTCTTTAATGAAAAACTGTTTTTT. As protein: CASRTGFFNEKLFF.

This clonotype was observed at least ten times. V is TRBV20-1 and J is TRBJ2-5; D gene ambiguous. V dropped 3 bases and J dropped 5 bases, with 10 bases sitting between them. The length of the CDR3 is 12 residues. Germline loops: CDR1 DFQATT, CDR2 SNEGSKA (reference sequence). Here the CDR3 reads CSASWDTETQYF. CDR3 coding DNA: TGCAGTGCTAGTTGGGATACGGAGACCCAGTACTTC.

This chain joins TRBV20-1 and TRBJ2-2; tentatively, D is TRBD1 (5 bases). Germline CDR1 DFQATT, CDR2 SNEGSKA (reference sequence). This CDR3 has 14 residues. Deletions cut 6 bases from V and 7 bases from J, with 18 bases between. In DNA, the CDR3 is TGCAGTGCAATGGACCAGGGCGCTATCGGGGAGCTGTTTTTT. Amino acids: CSAMDQGAIGELFF.

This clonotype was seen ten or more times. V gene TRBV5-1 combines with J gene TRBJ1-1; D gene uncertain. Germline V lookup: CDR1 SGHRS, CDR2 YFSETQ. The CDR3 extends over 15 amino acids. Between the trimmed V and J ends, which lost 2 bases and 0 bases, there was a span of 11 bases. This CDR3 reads CASSFGHGLNTEAFF. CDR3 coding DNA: TGCGCCAGCAGCTTTGGTCACGGATTGAACACTGAAGCTTTCTTT.

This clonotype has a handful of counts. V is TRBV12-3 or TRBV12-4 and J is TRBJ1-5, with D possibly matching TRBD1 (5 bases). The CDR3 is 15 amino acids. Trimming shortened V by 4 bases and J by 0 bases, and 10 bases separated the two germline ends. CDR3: CASSSRDSSNQPQHF. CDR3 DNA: TGTGCCAGCAGTTCACGTGACAGTAGCAATCAGCCCCAGCATTTT.

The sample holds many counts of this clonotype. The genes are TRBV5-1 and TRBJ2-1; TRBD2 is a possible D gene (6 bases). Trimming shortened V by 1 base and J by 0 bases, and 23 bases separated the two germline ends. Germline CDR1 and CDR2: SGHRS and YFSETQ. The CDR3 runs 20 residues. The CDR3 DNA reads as TGCGCCAGCAGCTTGTTCCCCGGGAGCTTACAAACTAGCTCCTACAATGAGCAGTTCTTC. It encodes CASSLFPGSLQTSSYNEQFF.

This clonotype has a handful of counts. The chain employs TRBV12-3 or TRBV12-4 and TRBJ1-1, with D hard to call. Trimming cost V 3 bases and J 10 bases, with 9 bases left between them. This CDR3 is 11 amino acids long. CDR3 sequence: CASSFLKGAFF. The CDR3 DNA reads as TGTGCCAGCAGTTTTCTGAAGGGAGCTTTCTTT.

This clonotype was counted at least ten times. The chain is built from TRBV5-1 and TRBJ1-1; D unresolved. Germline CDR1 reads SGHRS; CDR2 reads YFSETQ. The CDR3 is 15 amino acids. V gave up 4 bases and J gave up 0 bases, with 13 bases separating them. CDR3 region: CASSPELAMNTEAFF. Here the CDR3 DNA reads TGCGCCAGCAGCCCTGAGTTAGCCATGAACACTGAAGCTTTCTTT.

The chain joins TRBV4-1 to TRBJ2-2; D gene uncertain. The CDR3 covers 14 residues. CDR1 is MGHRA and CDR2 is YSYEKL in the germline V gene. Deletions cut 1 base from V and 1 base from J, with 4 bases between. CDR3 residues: CASSQGQNTGELFF. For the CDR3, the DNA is TGCGCCAGCAGCCAAGGACAGAACACCGGGGAGCTGTTTTTT.

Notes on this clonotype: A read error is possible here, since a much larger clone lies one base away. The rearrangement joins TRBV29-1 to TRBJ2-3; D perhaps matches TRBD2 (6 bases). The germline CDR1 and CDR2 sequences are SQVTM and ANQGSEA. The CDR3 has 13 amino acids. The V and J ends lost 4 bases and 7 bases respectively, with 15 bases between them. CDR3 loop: CSVGDLLVNTQYF. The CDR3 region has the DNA TGCAGCGTTGGGGACTTACTAGTGAATACGCAGTATTTT.

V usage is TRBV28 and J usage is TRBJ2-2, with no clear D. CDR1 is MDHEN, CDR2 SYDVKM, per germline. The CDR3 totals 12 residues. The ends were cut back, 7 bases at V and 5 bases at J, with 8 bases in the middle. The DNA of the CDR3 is TGTGCCAGCACCTCGACTACCGGGGAGCTGTTTTTT. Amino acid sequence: CASTSTTGELFF.

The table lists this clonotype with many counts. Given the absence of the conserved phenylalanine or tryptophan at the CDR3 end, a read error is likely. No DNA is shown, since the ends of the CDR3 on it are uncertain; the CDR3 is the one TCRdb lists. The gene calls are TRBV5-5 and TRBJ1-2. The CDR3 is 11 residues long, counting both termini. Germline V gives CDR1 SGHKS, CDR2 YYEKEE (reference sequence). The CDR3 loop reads CASTLRTGIGT.

CDR3: CASRPDRGSQPQHF. The CDR3 nucleotides are TGTGCCAGCAGACCGGACAGGGGGAGTCAGCCCCAGCATTTT. The chain is built from TRBV6-1 and TRBJ1-5; 10 bases agree with TRBD1. J gave up 6 bases and V 6 bases, and 5 bases lay outside the gene matches. Germline CDR1 reads MNHNS; CDR2 reads SASEGT. The CDR3 extends over 14 amino acids.

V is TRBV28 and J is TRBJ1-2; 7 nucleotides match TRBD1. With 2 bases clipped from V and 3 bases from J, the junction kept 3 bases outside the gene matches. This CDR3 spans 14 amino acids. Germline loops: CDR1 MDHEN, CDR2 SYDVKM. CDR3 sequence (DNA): TGTGCCAGCAGTTTAAGGACAGGATACTATGGCTACACCTTC. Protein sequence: CASSLRTGYYGYTF.